This entry describes one T cell receptor beta chain. Antigen unknown. At one boundary the junction diverges from the germline segment, which might be a read error. Germline V gene lookup returns CDR1 SGHDT and CDR2 YYEEEE. CDR3 length: 11 residues. Baseline was the first blood sampling point, followed by cycle 4 day 1 and cycle 7 day 1. TCRdb's copy holds only in-frame clones and misses some; the assay was immunoSEQ multiplex PCR. Seen here are roughly 73,000 clones, around 88% observed once, and the top ten hold 2.5% to 3%. The data are from a study of OX40 agonist ivuxolimab in advanced cancers. In the study overall: Head and neck, renal cell, melanoma or hepatocellular carcinoma were the cancers that dose-escalation patients had. Partial responses were achieved by three patients: one hepatocellular carcinoma, two cutaneous melanoma. Study-level results: The authors also found low normalized T-cell clonal expansion in some nonresponders.

The chain has TRBV5-6 and TRBJ2-3; D remains ambiguous. This TCR was sampled from an adult with an advanced solid tumor such as melanoma, head and neck, liver or kidney cancer. This specimen was CD4+ or CD8+ T cells sorted from blood, taken in a trial of the OX40 agonist ivuxolimab. The chain's CDR3 is CASSLLADRDF. CDR3 DNA sequence: TGTGCCAGCAGCTTGCTCGCGGACCGCGATTTT.